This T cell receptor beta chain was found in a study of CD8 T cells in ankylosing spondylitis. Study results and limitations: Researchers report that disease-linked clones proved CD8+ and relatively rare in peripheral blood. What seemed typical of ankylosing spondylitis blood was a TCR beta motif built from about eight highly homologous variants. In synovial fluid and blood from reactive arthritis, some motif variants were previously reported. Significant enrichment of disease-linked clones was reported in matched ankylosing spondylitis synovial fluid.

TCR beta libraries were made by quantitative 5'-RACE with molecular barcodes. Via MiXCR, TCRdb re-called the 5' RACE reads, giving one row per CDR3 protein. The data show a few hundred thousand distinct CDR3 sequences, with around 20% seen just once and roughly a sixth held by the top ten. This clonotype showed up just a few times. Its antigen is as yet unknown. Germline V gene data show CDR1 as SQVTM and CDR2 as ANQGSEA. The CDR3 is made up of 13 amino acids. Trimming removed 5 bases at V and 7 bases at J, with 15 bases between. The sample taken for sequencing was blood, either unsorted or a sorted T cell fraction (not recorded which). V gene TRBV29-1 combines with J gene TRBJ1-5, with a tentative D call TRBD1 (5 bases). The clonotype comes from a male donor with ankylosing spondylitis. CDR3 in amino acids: CSVKGSGGQPQHF. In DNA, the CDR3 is TGCAGCGTTAAGGGGTCGGGCGGCCAGCCCCAGCATTTT.